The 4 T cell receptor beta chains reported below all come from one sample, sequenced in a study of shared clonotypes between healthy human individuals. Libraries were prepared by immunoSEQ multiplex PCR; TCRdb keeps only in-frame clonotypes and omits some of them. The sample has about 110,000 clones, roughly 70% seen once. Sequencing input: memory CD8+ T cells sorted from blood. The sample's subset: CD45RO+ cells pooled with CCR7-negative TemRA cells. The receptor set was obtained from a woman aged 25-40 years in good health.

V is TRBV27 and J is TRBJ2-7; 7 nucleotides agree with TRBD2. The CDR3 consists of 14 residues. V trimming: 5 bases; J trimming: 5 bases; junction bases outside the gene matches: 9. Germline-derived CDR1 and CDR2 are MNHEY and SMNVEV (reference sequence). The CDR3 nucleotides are TGTGCCAGCAGTCCAAGACTAGCTTCCAACGAGCAGTACTTC. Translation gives CASSPRLASNEQYF.

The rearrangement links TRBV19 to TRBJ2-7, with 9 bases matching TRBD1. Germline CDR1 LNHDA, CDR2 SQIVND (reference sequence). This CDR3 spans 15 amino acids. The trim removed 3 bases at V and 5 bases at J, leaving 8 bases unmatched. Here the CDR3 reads CASSITGGFTHEQYF. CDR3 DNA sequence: TGTGCCAGTAGTATTACAGGGGGCTTTACCCACGAGCAGTACTTC.

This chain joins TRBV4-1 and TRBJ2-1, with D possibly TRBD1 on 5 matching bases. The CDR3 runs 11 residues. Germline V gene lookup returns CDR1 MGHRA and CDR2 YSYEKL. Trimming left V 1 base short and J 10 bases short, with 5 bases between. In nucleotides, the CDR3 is TGCGCCAGCAGCCAAGCAGGGGAGCAGTTCTTC. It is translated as CASSQAGEQFF.

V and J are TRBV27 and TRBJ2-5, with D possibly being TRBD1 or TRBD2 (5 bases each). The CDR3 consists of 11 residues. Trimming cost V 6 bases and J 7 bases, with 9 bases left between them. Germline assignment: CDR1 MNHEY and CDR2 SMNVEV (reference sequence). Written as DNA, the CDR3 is TGTGCCAGCAGGGGACCCGGGACCCAGTACTTC. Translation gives CASRGPGTQYF.